This T cell receptor (beta chain) originates from a study of tumor-infiltrating lymphocytes in glioblastoma multiforme. TCRB libraries came from RNA via three nested multiplex PCR rounds. Input was roughly 0.54 ug total RNA, reverse-transcribed with a C-beta primer. Each CDR3 protein gets one entry after TCRdb re-called the multiplex PCR reads with MiXCR. The sample has almost 15,000 distinct CDR3 sequences; 55% to 85% are singletons. Trimming left V 3 bases short and J 8 bases short, with 16 bases between. This CDR3 spans 14 amino acids. Germline V gives CDR1 MNHEY, CDR2 SVGAGI. This TCR came from a male donor with glioblastoma. V and J are TRBV6-5 and TRBJ1-1; no reliable D call. The sample comprised brain tumor tissue. The CDR3 nucleotides read TGTGCCAGCAGTTATCAGACGGCAACTACCGAAGCTTTCTTT. Its protein product is CASSYQTATTEAFF.